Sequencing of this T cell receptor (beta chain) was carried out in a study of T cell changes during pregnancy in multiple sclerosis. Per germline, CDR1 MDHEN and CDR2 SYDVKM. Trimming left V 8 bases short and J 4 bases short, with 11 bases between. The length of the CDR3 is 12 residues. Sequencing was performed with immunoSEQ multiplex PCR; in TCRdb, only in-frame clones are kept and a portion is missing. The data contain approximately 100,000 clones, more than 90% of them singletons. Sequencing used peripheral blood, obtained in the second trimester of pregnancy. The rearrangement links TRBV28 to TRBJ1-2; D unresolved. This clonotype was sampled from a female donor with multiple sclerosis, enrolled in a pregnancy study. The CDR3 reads CASEVGGYGYTF. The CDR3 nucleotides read TGTGCCAGCGAGGTTGGCGGCTATGGCTACACCTTC.